This T cell receptor (beta chain) was recorded in a study of graft-versus-host responses after intestinal transplantation. At the level of the study: Among the recipients, transplants were multivisceral, liver-intestinal, or isolated intestinal. All recipients were given anti-thymocyte globulin induction, and tacrolimus and steroids were then administered for 3 to 4 years.

The data were produced by immunoSEQ multiplex PCR, yet TCRdb's version contains in-frame clones alone and is incomplete. The repertoire holds 9,600 or so clones, with nearly 95% as singletons. CDR3 length equals 14 residues. V shed 0 bases and J 5 bases; nucleotides not matched to a gene: 1. Germline V gene lookup returns CDR1 SGHRS and CDR2 YFSETQ. With regard to this clone: Antigen specificity is unknown.

Broader study findings: Among recipient marrow samples, GvH clones were found; some appeared first in ileum or blood. Subjects displaying graft-donor T cell macrochimerism possessed elevated graft-versus-host to host-versus-graft clonal ratios inside allografts.

The clonotype comes from a human patient who received an intestinal transplant, so some T cells may come from the graft donor. Sequenced here: bone marrow, sampled around 75 weeks after intestinal transplantation. This chain links TRBV5-1 with TRBJ2-7, with 11 bases aligning to TRBD2. The CDR3 spells CASSLELAGDEQYF. The CDR3 DNA sequence: TGCGCCAGCAGCTTGGAACTAGCGGGAGACGAGCAGTACTTC. Based on the CDR3 plus reference TRBV5-1 and TRBJ2-7, the full variable domain is KAGVTQTPRYLIKTRGQQVTLSCSPISGHRSVSWYQQTPGQGLQFLFEYFSETQRNKGNFPGRFSGRQFSNSRSEMNVSTLELGDSALYLCASSLELAGDEQYFGPGTRLTVT.